Shown below are 22 T cell receptor beta chains from a single sample sequenced in a study of CD4 T cells in relation to SARS-CoV-2 and coronaviruses. The antigens for these receptors are not known. The unexposed donors gave CD4+ T cells in about 2011-2018, prior to COVID-19. The cells were cultured for around ten days before CD4+ T cells were isolated. The repertoire was sequenced with immunoSEQ multiplex PCR; TCRdb's copy has only in-frame clones and lacks some. The profile shows 25,000 to 30,000 clones, more than 75% of them singletons. Sequences were obtained from CD4+ T cells from PBMCs, cultured in vitro. These receptors were taken from a human donor in good health.

This chain connects TRBV9 to TRBJ2-3; 8 bases are a match to TRBD2. The CDR3 contains 14 residues. Germline V gene sequence: CDR1 SGDLS, CDR2 YYNGEE. V shed 4 bases and J 3 bases; nucleotides not matched to a gene: 4. This CDR3 is CASSSRGGTDTQYF. In DNA form, the CDR3 reads TGTGCCAGCAGCTCACGCGGGGGGACAGATACGCAGTATTTT.

This clone was seen more than once but under ten times. This chain uses TRBV19 with TRBJ2-5; D perhaps matches TRBD2 (5 bases). This CDR3 spans 13 amino acids. Germline CDR1 is LNHDA and CDR2 is SQIVND (reference sequence). V was cut by 4 bases and J by 0 bases, with 6 bases left in between. The CDR3 bases are TGTGCCAGTAGTAAGGACTACCAAGAGACCCAGTACTTC. Its protein is CASSKDYQETQYF.

The chain links TRBV7-8 to TRBJ1-4; D remains unclear. The CDR3 covers 16 residues. Germline CDR1 and CDR2: SGHVS and FQNEAQ. The germline V and J ends were trimmed by 6 bases and 4 bases, with 18 bases remaining between them. Written as DNA, the CDR3 is TGTGCCAGCAGGGAAGACATGGCCCCTCTTAATGAAAAACTGTTTTTT. Its translation: CASREDMAPLNEKLFF.

The chain carries TRBV3-1 (or the pseudogene TRBV3-2) and TRBJ1-2; a weak D match, TRBD1 (5 bases). The V end was cut by 4 bases, the J end by 2 bases, with 14 bases between. This CDR3 is built from 15 residues. Germline lookup yields CDR1 LGHDT and CDR2 YNNKEL (reference sequence). Here the CDR3 DNA reads TGTGCCAGCAGCCTACGACAGACCAACAACTATGGCTACACCTTC. Encoded protein: CASSLRQTNNYGYTF.

V is TRBV6-5 and J is TRBJ2-5; TRBD2 matches at 9 bases. Losses at the gene ends were 1 base for V and 5 bases for J; bases not matched to a gene: 8. This CDR3 spans 16 amino acids. The germline V gene has CDR1 MNHEY and CDR2 SVGAGI. The CDR3 nucleotides are TGTGCCAGCAGTTACTTTCTAGCGGGAAAGGCGGAGACCCAGTACTTC. It yields the protein CASSYFLAGKAETQYF.

V and J are TRBV27 and TRBJ2-1; 7 bases line up with TRBD2. Germline V CDR1 and CDR2: MNHEY, SMNVEV (reference sequence). J gave up 0 bases and V 2 bases, and 7 bases lay outside the gene matches. This CDR3 spans 17 amino acids. The CDR3 sequence: CASSLGLAVPSYNEQFF. For the CDR3, the DNA is TGTGCCAGCAGTTTAGGGCTAGCGGTACCCTCCTACAATGAGCAGTTCTTC.

This chain uses TRBV18 with TRBJ2-5; TRBD2 matches 10 bases. V gave up 3 bases and J gave up 3 bases; unmatched junction bases: 7. CDR1 is KGHSH and CDR2 is LQKENI in the germline V gene. The CDR3 runs to 16 residues. The CDR3 nucleotides are TGTGCCAGCTCACCGACCTCCGGACTAGCGGAAGAGACCCAGTACTTC. Amino acids: CASSPTSGLAEETQYF.

The gene calls are TRBV7-2 and TRBJ2-7; 7 bases align to TRBD2. From germline, CDR1 is SGHTA and CDR2 FQGNSA. The CDR3 is 15 amino acids. V shed 3 bases, J shed 2 bases, and the junction held 7 bases outside the gene matches. Written as DNA, the CDR3 is TGTGCCAGCAGCTTCTCGTCTAGCGGAACCTACGAGCAGTACTTC. It yields the protein CASSFSSSGTYEQYF.

The chain is built from TRBV11-2 and TRBJ2-2; 9 nucleotides align to TRBD2. The germline CDR1 and CDR2 sequences are SGHAT and FQNNGV. The ends lost 2 bases at V and 5 bases at J; junction bases unmatched: 9. This CDR3 has 17 amino acids. The CDR3 DNA follows: TGTGCCAGCAGCTTATCCCATGCTAGCGGGACGACCGGGGAGCTGTTTTTT. Its translation: CASSLSHASGTTGELFF.

The chain couples TRBV4-3 to TRBJ2-3; 10 positions match TRBD2. With V trimmed by 4 bases and J by 5 bases, 9 bases remained unmatched. Germline V CDR1 and CDR2: LGHNA, YSLEER. The CDR3 runs to 16 residues. The chain's CDR3 is CASSPRAASGGDTQYF. The CDR3 nucleotides read TGCGCCAGCAGCCCCCGCGCGGCTAGCGGGGGAGATACGCAGTATTTT.

The rearrangement uses TRBV12-3 or TRBV12-4 and TRBJ2-7; D unresolved. This CDR3 is built from 12 residues. V was cut by 3 bases and J by 2 bases, with 5 bases left in between. The CDR3 nucleotides read TGTGCCAGCAGTTTCGCGACCTACGAGCAGTACTTC. Its protein is CASSFATYEQYF.

This chain links TRBV6-5 with TRBJ1-6; D uncertain. CDR1 MNHEY and CDR2 SVGAGI come from the germline V gene. The length of the CDR3 is 15 residues. V shed 4 bases and J shed 0 bases, with 7 bases lying between them. The CDR3 DNA is TGTGCCAGCAGTTCGGGGTACTCCTATAATTCACCCCTCCACTTT. Amino acid sequence: CASSSGYSYNSPLHF.

CDR3 in DNA: TGTGCCAGCAGTTATGCCGGGTTCTATGGCTACACCTTC. The encoded protein is CASSYAGFYGYTF. The chain combines TRBV6-5 with TRBJ1-2; no clear D. CDR3 length: 13 amino acids. Trimming removed 3 bases from V and 4 bases from J, with 9 bases in between. Germline assignment: CDR1 MNHEY and CDR2 SVGAGI.

The chain employs TRBV5-1 and TRBJ1-5; D is undetermined. CDR1 SGHRS and CDR2 YFSETQ come from the germline V gene. This CDR3 has 14 residues. V lost 0 bases, J lost 4 bases, and 8 bases lay in between. In nucleotides, the CDR3 is TGCGCCAGCAGCTTGGACAGTATGAATCAGCCCCAGCATTTT. This translates into CASSLDSMNQPQHF. The full variable domain, rest sourced from reference TRBV5-1 and TRBJ1-5, is KAGVTQTPRYLIKTRGQQVTLSCSPISGHRSVSWYQQTPGQGLQFLFEYFSETQRNKGNFPGRFSGRQFSNSRSEMNVSTLELGDSALYLCASSLDSMNQPQHFGDGTRLSIL.

This chain uses TRBV2 with TRBJ2-3; D remains ambiguous. Germline V gene sequence: CDR1 SNHLY, CDR2 FYNNEI. The CDR3 totals 13 residues. V was cut by 7 bases and J by 3 bases, with 11 bases left in between. DNA for the CDR3: TGTGCCAGCAATCCCCCGTTTACAGATACGCAGTATTTT. It codes for CASNPPFTDTQYF.

This chain uses TRBV7-2 with TRBJ2-5; the D gene is possibly TRBD1 (6 bases). The CDR3 has 15 residues. CDR1 and CDR2 from the germline V gene are SGHTA and FQGNSA. The V end was cut by 0 bases, the J end by 2 bases, with 10 bases between. The CDR3 protein is CASSLAFQGQETQYF. CDR3 bases: TGTGCCAGCAGCTTAGCATTCCAGGGGCAAGAGACCCAGTACTTC.

V gene TRBV3-1 (or the pseudogene TRBV3-2) combines with J gene TRBJ1-2; D unclear. V was pared by 1 base and J by 3 bases, with 12 bases between. The CDR3 covers 15 residues. Looked up from germline, CDR1 is LGHDT and CDR2 is YNNKEL (reference sequence). The CDR3 reads CASSQGGGRDYGYTF. The CDR3 region has the DNA TGTGCCAGCAGCCAAGGGGGTGGTAGGGACTATGGCTACACCTTC.

V is TRBV18 and J is TRBJ1-1; D perhaps matches TRBD1 (6 bases). This CDR3 is built from 15 residues. With 3 bases removed from V and 1 base from J, the gap between germline ends came to 12 bases. CDR1 KGHSH and CDR2 LQKENI come from the germline V gene. The CDR3 DNA reads TGTGCCAGCTCACCCCCGGGACAAACGAACACTGAAGCTTTCTTT. Translating gives CASSPPGQTNTEAFF.

The chain carries TRBV2 and TRBJ2-5; 7 bases align to TRBD1. The germline V gene encodes CDR1 SNHLY and CDR2 FYNNEI. J gave up 3 bases and V 5 bases, and 9 bases lay outside the gene matches. The CDR3 extends over 15 amino acids. CDR3 protein: CASSKTTTGKETQYF. The CDR3 nucleotides are TGTGCCAGCAGTAAGACGACGACAGGGAAAGAGACCCAGTACTTC. Full variable domain (remainder filled in from reference TRBV2 and TRBJ2-5): EPEVTQTPSHQVTQMGQEVILRCVPISNHLYFYWYRQILGQKVEFLVSFYNNEISEKSEIFDDQFSVERPDGSNFTLKIRSTKLEDSAMYFCASSKTTTGKETQYFGPGTRLLVL.

V and J are TRBV19 and TRBJ2-3, with TRBD2 as a possible D gene (6 bases). The CDR3 is made up of 16 amino acids. Trimming shortened V by 2 bases and J by 1 base, and 13 bases separated the two germline ends. Germline lookup yields CDR1 LNHDA and CDR2 SQIVND (reference sequence). CDR3 loop: CASSIPGRGGTDTQYF. The CDR3 nucleotides read TGTGCCAGTAGTATACCAGGGCGGGGAGGCACAGATACGCAGTATTTT.

The genes are TRBV5-1 and TRBJ1-4; D gene uncertain. Trimming shortened V by 2 bases and J by 4 bases, and 12 bases separated the two germline ends. Per the germline V gene, CDR1 is SGHRS and CDR2 is YFSETQ. There are 15 residues in the CDR3. CDR3 sequence reads: CASSFKGGGNEKLFF. Written as DNA, the CDR3 is TGCGCCAGCAGCTTCAAGGGAGGTGGTAATGAAAAACTGTTTTTT.

The chain is built from TRBV9 and TRBJ1-2; a possible D gene is TRBD1 (6 bases). The CDR3 has 14 amino acids. Germline CDR1 and CDR2: SGDLS and YYNGEE. Trimming pared 4 bases from V and 6 bases from J, leaving 16 bases between. Written as DNA, the CDR3 is TGTGCCAGCAGCCCCTCCGGGGGGGGGCATGGCTACACCTTC. It encodes CASSPSGGGHGYTF.